A selection of T cell receptor beta chains follows, all from one sample in a study of T cells in localized non-small cell lung cancer. Assay used: immunoSEQ multiplex PCR; TCRdb lists only in-frame clones, some missing. This sample yields around 26,000 clones, of which around 91% are seen a single time; less than 1.1% belongs to the top ten. The sequenced sample was peripheral blood, obtained before any cancer treatment. Receptors were obtained from a woman aged 35 to 70 with stage I lung adenocarcinoma. CDR3s include the opening cysteine and the closing phenylalanine or tryptophan. A D gene is named only where the DNA matches it firmly. Size values are once, few and many counts, or a class for expanded clones, and some rows have none.

CDR3: CASSLFQGLGTEAFF
DNA: TGTGCCAGCAGCTTGTTTCAAGGGCTCGGCACTGAAGCTTTCTTT
V: TRBV5-5
J: TRBJ1-1
D: .
size: .
length: 15

CDR3: CASRLQGTEAFF
DNA: TGTGCCAGCAGACTACAGGGAACTGAAGCTTTCTTT
V: TRBV28
J: TRBJ1-1
D: .
size: .
length: 12

CDR3: CASSQVGGTPPLHF
DNA: TGTGCCAGCAGCCAAGTGGGAGGGACGCCACCCCTCCACTTT
V: TRBV14
J: TRBJ1-6
D: .
size: .
length: 14

CDR3: CASSDEGAGANVLTF
DNA: TGTGCCAGCAGTGACGAGGGGGCTGGGGCCAACGTCCTGACTTTC
V: TRBV6-4
J: TRBJ2-6
D: .
size: .
length: 15

CDR3: CASSDTKGGEKLFF
DNA: TGTGCCAGCAGCGATACTAAGGGGGGTGAAAAACTGTTTTTT
V: TRBV7-9
J: TRBJ1-4
D: .
size: .
length: 14

CDR3: CASRLGQGAYEQYF
DNA: TGTGCCAGTCGACTAGGACAGGGGGCCTACGAGCAGTACTTC
V: TRBV19
J: TRBJ2-7
D: TRBD1
size: .
length: 14

CDR3: CASSLAGQDEQYF
DNA: TGTGCCAGCAGCTTAGCGGGACAGGACGAGCAGTACTTC
V: TRBV11-2
J: TRBJ2-7
D: TRBD1
size: .
length: 13

CDR3: CASRDYSDRDGYTF
DNA: TGTGCCAGCAGAGATTATTCGGACAGAGATGGCTACACCTTC
V: TRBV6-5
J: TRBJ1-2
D: .
size: .
length: 14

CDR3: CASSHNSGGGTEAFF
DNA: TGTGCCAGCAGCCACAACTCAGGGGGCGGGACTGAAGCTTTCTTT
V: TRBV5-5
J: TRBJ1-1
D: TRBD1
size: .
length: 15

CDR3: CASSLNLGGGIQETQYF
DNA: TGTGCCAGCAGCTTGAACCTGGGCGGAGGCATCCAAGAGACCCAGTACTTC
V: TRBV11-2
J: TRBJ2-5
D: .
size: .
length: 17

CDR3: CASSSRPRQKGYTF
DNA: TGTGCCAGCAGTTCCCGGCCCCGACAGAAGGGCTACACCTTC
V: TRBV28
J: TRBJ1-2
D: .
size: .
length: 14

CDR3: CATRWDREGETQYF
DNA: TGTGCCACTCGTTGGGACAGGGAGGGAGAGACCCAGTACTTC
V: TRBV19
J: TRBJ2-5
D: TRBD1
size: .
length: 14

CDR3: CASSLSGGAITDTQYF
DNA: TGTGCCAGCAGTTTATCCGGGGGCGCAATCACAGATACGCAGTATTTT
V: TRBV28
J: TRBJ2-3
D: .
size: .
length: 16

CDR3: CASNRDRGPYNEQFF
DNA: TGTGCCAGCAACCGGGACAGGGGACCGTACAATGAGCAGTTCTTC
V: TRBV2
J: TRBJ2-1
D: TRBD1
size: few
length: 15

CDR3: CASSRDTGSYNEQFF
DNA: TGTGCCAGCAGCCGGGACACCGGCTCCTACAATGAGCAGTTCTTC
V: TRBV5-4
J: TRBJ2-1
D: .
size: .
length: 15

CDR3: CASTTNSNSPLHF
DNA: TGTGCCAGCACCACAAACAGTAATTCACCCCTCCACTTT
V: TRBV7-9
J: TRBJ1-6
D: .
size: few
length: 13

CDR3: CASSLRGRDTEAFF
DNA: TGCGCCAGCAGCTTAAGGGGGCGGGACACTGAAGCTTTCTTT
V: TRBV5-1
J: TRBJ1-1
D: TRBD1
size: .
length: 14

CDR3: CASSQGGGNEKLFF
DNA: TGTGCCAGCAGCCAAGGCGGGGGGAATGAAAAACTGTTTTTT
V: TRBV7-9
J: TRBJ1-4
D: .
size: .
length: 14

CDR3: CASRQQAWSEAFF
DNA: TGTGCCAGTAGACAACAGGCCTGGAGTGAAGCTTTCTTT
V: TRBV19
J: TRBJ1-1
D: .
size: .
length: 13

CDR3: CASSQGDRAYGYTF
DNA: TGCGCCAGCAGCCAAGGAGACAGGGCCTATGGCTACACCTTC
V: TRBV4-1
J: TRBJ1-2
D: TRBD1
size: .
length: 14

CDR3: CASSYSRWGRGEQFF
DNA: TGTGCCAGCAGTTACTCCCGATGGGGGCGCGGGGAGCAGTTCTTC
V: TRBV6-5
J: TRBJ2-1
D: .
size: .
length: 15

CDR3: CASSHLTLSSSYNEQFF
DNA: TGTGCCAGCAGCCACCTAACACTGTCGAGCTCCTACAATGAGCAGTTCTTC
V: TRBV4-2
J: TRBJ2-1
D: .
size: .
length: 17

CDR3: CASTPGIEQFF
DNA: TGTGCCAGCACCCCGGGGATTGAGCAGTTCTTC
V: TRBV7-2
J: TRBJ2-1
D: .
size: .
length: 11

CDR3: CASSILAATYNEQFF
DNA: TGTGCCAGCAGCATACTAGCGGCGACCTACAATGAGCAGTTCTTC
V: TRBV9
J: TRBJ2-1
D: TRBD2
size: .
length: 15

CDR3: CASSLDPLAGEQFF
DNA: TGCGCCAGCAGCTTGGATCCCCTAGCGGGAGAGCAGTTCTTC
V: TRBV5-1
J: TRBJ2-1
D: TRBD2
size: .
length: 14

CDR3: CASSHPRYEAFF
DNA: TGTGCCAGCAGCCATCCGCGGTATGAAGCTTTCTTT
V: TRBV7-8
J: TRBJ1-1
D: .
size: .
length: 12

CDR3: CASGGTGAFNEQFF
DNA: TGTGCCAGCGGGGGGACAGGGGCTTTCAATGAGCAGTTCTTC
V: TRBV2
J: TRBJ2-1
D: TRBD1
size: .
length: 14

CDR3: CASSLGQGWTPLHF
DNA: TGTGCCAGCAGCCTAGGACAGGGTTGGACACCCCTCCACTTT
V: TRBV27
J: TRBJ1-6
D: TRBD1
size: .
length: 14

CDR3: CASSLVWGGNQPQHF
DNA: TGTGCCAGCAGCTTGGTATGGGGCGGCAATCAGCCCCAGCATTTT
V: TRBV7-2
J: TRBJ1-5
D: .
size: .
length: 15

CDR3: CASRQAGGPNEQFF
DNA: TGTGCCAGTAGGCAAGCGGGGGGCCCTAATGAGCAGTTCTTC
V: TRBV19
J: TRBJ2-1
D: TRBD2
size: .
length: 14

CDR3: CSVEERNKMNTEAFF
DNA: TGCAGCGTTGAAGAAAGGAACAAGATGAACACTGAAGCTTTCTTT
V: TRBV29-1
J: TRBJ1-1
D: .
size: .
length: 15

CDR3: CASSNGASTDTQYF
DNA: TGTGCCAGTAGTAACGGGGCTAGCACAGATACGCAGTATTTT
V: TRBV19
J: TRBJ2-3
D: .
size: .
length: 14

CDR3: CASSMDSNEQFF
DNA: TGTGCCAGCAGCATGGACTCTAATGAGCAGTTCTTC
V: TRBV7-2
J: TRBJ2-1
D: .
size: .
length: 12

CDR3: CASSPLGQIPSLYNEQFF
DNA: TGTGCCAGCTCACCCTTGGGACAGATTCCTTCTCTTTACAATGAGCAGTTCTTC
V: TRBV18
J: TRBJ2-1
D: TRBD1
size: .
length: 18

CDR3: CASSVRTGNTIYF
DNA: TGTGCCAGCAGTGTGAGAACGGGAAACACCATATATTTT
V: TRBV6-1
J: TRBJ1-3
D: .
size: .
length: 13

CDR3: CASSKSAGGGLNTEAFF
DNA: TGTGCCAGCAGCAAGTCCGCGGGTGGGGGGCTGAACACTGAAGCTTTCTTT
V: TRBV21-1
J: TRBJ1-1
D: .
size: once
length: 17

CDR3: CASSAGAGLAGVEQYF
DNA: TGTGCCAGCAGCGCTGGCGCGGGACTAGCGGGAGTCGAGCAGTACTTC
V: TRBV9
J: TRBJ2-7
D: TRBD2
size: .
length: 16

CDR3: CASSPRDRKVNGYTF
DNA: TGTGCCAGTAGTCCCCGGGACAGAAAGGTCAATGGCTACACCTTC
V: TRBV19
J: TRBJ1-2
D: TRBD1
size: .
length: 15

CDR3: CASTLSGTGKNTQYF
DNA: TGTGCCAGTACCCTCTCCGGGACAGGGAAAAATACGCAGTATTTT
V: TRBV19
J: TRBJ2-3
D: TRBD1
size: .
length: 15

CDR3: CASSLSRRNTEAFF
DNA: TGTGCCAGCAGCTTAAGTAGGAGGAACACTGAAGCTTTCTTT
V: TRBV11-3
J: TRBJ1-1
D: .
size: .
length: 14

CDR3: CARQGADEQYF
DNA: TGTGCCAGACAGGGGGCGGACGAGCAGTACTTC
V: TRBV2
J: TRBJ2-7
D: TRBD1
size: .
length: 11

CDR3: CASSGTGLADLTDTQYF
DNA: TGTGCCAGCAGCGGGACCGGACTAGCGGATCTCACAGATACGCAGTATTTT
V: TRBV9
J: TRBJ2-3
D: TRBD2
size: .
length: 17

CDR3: CASRPSGGEDTQYF
DNA: TGTGCCAGCAGACCTAGCGGGGGAGAAGATACGCAGTATTTT
V: TRBV6-6
J: TRBJ2-3
D: TRBD2
size: .
length: 14

CDR3: CASSQVPGSHPNYGYTF
DNA: TGTGCCAGCAGCCAAGTGCCCGGGTCCCACCCCAACTATGGCTACACCTTC
V: TRBV14
J: TRBJ1-2
D: .
size: .
length: 17

CDR3: CASSLRVGAGEGNQPQHF
DNA: TGTGCCAGCAGCTTGAGGGTCGGGGCAGGGGAAGGCAATCAGCCCCAGCATTTT
V: TRBV5-5
J: TRBJ1-5
D: .
size: once
length: 18

CDR3: CASSLGLSLGSLHF
DNA: TGTGCCAGCAGCTTGGGGCTCAGCCTGGGATCCCTCCACTTT
V: TRBV5-6
J: TRBJ1-6
D: .
size: .
length: 14

CDR3: CATSRDPGDQPQHF
DNA: TGTGCCACCAGCAGAGATCCGGGGGACCAGCCCCAGCATTTT
V: TRBV15
J: TRBJ1-5
D: .
size: .
length: 14

CDR3: CASSLGLGPNRETQYF
DNA: TGTGCCAGCAGCTTAGGTTTGGGGCCGAACAGAGAGACCCAGTACTTC
V: TRBV7-8
J: TRBJ2-5
D: .
size: few
length: 16

CDR3: CASSTPSRYEQYF
DNA: TGTGCCAGCAGTACGCCCAGTAGGTACGAGCAGTACTTC
V: TRBV25-1
J: TRBJ2-7
D: .
size: .
length: 13

CDR3: CASSDRGLGDTDTQYF
DNA: TGTGCCAGCAGTGATCGGGGACTAGGGGATACCGATACGCAGTATTTT
V: TRBV6-1
J: TRBJ2-3
D: TRBD2
size: .
length: 16

CDR3: CASSPRGTHYEQYF
DNA: TGTGCCAGCAGCCCACGGGGGACTCACTACGAGCAGTACTTC
V: TRBV7-2
J: TRBJ2-7
D: .
size: .
length: 14

CDR3: CASSTGTSPSVDEQFF
DNA: TGCGCCAGCAGCACCGGGACTAGCCCATCGGTCGATGAGCAGTTCTTC
V: TRBV5-1
J: TRBJ2-1
D: TRBD2
size: .
length: 16

CDR3: CATRPNVRSGNTIYF
DNA: TGTGCCACCAGACCGAATGTGCGCTCTGGAAACACCATATATTTT
V: TRBV19
J: TRBJ1-3
D: .
size: .
length: 15

CDR3: CASSIDSNSGNTIYF
DNA: TGCGCCAGCAGCATAGACAGCAACTCTGGAAACACCATATATTTT
V: TRBV5-1
J: TRBJ1-3
D: .
size: .
length: 15

CDR3: CASSSPTRPYEQYF
DNA: TGTGCCAGCAGCTCCCCGACTAGGCCCTACGAGCAGTACTTC
V: TRBV11-3
J: TRBJ2-7
D: .
size: .
length: 14

CDR3: CASSSDRRRLQETQYF
DNA: TGTGCCAGCAGTTCTGACAGGAGACGATTACAAGAGACCCAGTACTTC
V: TRBV6-6
J: TRBJ2-5
D: .
size: .
length: 16

CDR3: CASSSATSGYEQYF
DNA: TGTGCCAGCAGTTCCGCGACTAGCGGATACGAGCAGTACTTC
V: TRBV6-6
J: TRBJ2-7
D: TRBD2
size: .
length: 14

CDR3: CASSSQVNTEAFF
DNA: TGTGCCAGCAGCTCCCAGGTGAACACTGAAGCTTTCTTT
V: TRBV7-2
J: TRBJ1-1
D: .
size: .
length: 13

CDR3: CAWSVRGANSGANVLTF
DNA: TGTGCCTGGAGTGTACGCGGAGCAAACTCTGGGGCCAACGTCCTGACTTTC
V: TRBV30
J: TRBJ2-6
D: .
size: .
length: 17